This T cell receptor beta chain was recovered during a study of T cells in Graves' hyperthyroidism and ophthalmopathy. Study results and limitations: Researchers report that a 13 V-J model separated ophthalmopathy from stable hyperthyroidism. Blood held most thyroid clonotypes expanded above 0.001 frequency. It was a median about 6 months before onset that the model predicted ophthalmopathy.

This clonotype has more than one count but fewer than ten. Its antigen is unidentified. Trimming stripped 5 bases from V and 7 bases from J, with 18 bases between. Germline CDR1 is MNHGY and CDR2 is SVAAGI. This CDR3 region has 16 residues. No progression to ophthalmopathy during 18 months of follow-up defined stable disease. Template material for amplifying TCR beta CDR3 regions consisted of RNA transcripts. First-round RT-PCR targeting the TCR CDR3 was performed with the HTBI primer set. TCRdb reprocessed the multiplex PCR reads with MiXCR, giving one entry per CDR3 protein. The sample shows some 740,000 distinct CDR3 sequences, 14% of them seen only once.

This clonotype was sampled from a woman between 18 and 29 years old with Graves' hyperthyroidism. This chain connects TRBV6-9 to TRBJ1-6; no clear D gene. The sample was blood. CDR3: CASSNHVTPGNSPLHF. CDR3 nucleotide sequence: TGTGCCAGCAGTAATCACGTGACGCCGGGGAATTCACCCCTCCACTTT.